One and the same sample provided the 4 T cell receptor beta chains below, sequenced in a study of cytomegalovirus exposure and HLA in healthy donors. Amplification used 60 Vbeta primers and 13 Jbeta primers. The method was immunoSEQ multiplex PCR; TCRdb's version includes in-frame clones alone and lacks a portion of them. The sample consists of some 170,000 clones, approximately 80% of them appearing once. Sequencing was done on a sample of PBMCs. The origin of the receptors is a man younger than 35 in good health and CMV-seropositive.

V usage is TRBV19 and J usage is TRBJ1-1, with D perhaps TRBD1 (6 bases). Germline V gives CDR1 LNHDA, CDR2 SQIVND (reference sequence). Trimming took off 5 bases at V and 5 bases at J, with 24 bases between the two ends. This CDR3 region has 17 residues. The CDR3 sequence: CASSLPKLRGAGTEAFF. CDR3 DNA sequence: TGTGCCAGTAGTCTCCCTAAGTTGCGGGGGGCGGGGACTGAAGCTTTCTTT.

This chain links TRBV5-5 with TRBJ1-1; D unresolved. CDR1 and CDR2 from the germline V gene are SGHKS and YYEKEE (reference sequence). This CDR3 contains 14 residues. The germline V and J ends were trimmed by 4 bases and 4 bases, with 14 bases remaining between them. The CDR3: CASSRSGISTEAFF. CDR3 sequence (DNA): TGTGCCAGCAGCCGGAGCGGGATCAGCACTGAAGCTTTCTTT.

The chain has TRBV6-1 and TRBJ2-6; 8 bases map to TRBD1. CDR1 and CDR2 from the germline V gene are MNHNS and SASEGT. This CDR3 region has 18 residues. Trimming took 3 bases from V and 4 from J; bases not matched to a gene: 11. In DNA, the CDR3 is TGTGCCAGCAGTGATGGGACAGGCAGGTTAACAGGGGCCAACGTCCTGACTTTC. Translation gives CASSDGTGRLTGANVLTF.

The CDR3 nucleotides read TGTGCCATCAGTTCCTCCAGGGGGGCCGGGGAGCTGTTTTTT. It encodes CAISSSRGAGELFF. The chain carries TRBV10-3 and TRBJ2-2, with a weak D call TRBD1 (7 bases). Germline CDR1 is ENHRY and CDR2 is SYGVKD. V dropped 5 bases and J dropped 6 bases, with 13 bases sitting between them. The CDR3 length is 14 residues.